These 3 T cell receptor beta chains share one sample of origin, sequenced in a study of T-cell memory formation after mild COVID-19. In TCRdb, the 5' RACE reads were re-called with MiXCR into one record per CDR3 protein. The sample has about 470,000 distinct CDR3 sequences, around a quarter seen once. The specimen was PBMCs or a T cell subset sorted from them (not recorded which). These receptors originate from an adult woman who had mild COVID-19 (a few samples of this study predate the infection). Cell type and time point are not known.

This clonotype was recorded a few times. This rearrangement joins TRBV12-3 or TRBV12-4 to TRBJ2-1, with TRBD1 matching 7 bases. The CDR3 runs 16 residues. The V gene end was trimmed by 5 bases and the J gene end by 3 bases; junction bases not matched to a gene: 10. The CDR3: CASSRRTGPLYNEQFF. The CDR3 DNA sequence: TGTGCCAGCAGTCGCCGGACAGGTCCGCTCTACAATGAGCAGTTCTTC.

The genes are TRBV7-2 and TRBJ2-5; no reliable D call. Germline V CDR1 and CDR2: SGHTA, FQGNSA. V lost 5 bases and J 9 bases, leaving 13 bases between the germline ends. There are 12 residues in the CDR3. CDR3 protein: CASSPGFKAQYF. CDR3 in DNA: TGTGCCAGCAGCCCGGGCTTTAAGGCCCAGTACTTC.

The chain is built from TRBV9 and TRBJ1-2; possible D gene TRBD1, 5 bases. V lost 3 bases to trimming and J lost 5 bases, with 14 bases between them. CDR1 is SGDLS and CDR2 is YYNGEE in the germline V gene. The length of the CDR3 is 14 residues. The DNA of the CDR3 is TGTGCCAGCAGCGCCGCCGGGGCTGGGTATGGCTACACCTTC. Amino acids: CASSAAGAGYGYTF.